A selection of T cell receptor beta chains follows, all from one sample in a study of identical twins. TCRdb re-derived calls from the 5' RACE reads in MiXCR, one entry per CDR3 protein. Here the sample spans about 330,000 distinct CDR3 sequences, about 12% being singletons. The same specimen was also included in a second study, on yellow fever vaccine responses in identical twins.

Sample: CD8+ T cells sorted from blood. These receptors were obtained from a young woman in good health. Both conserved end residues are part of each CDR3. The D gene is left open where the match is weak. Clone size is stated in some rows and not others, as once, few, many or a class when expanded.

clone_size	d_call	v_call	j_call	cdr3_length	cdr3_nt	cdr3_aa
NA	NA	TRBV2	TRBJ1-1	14	TGTGCCAGCAGTGATCGGGTAATGAACACTGAAGCTTTCTTT	CASSDRVMNTEAFF
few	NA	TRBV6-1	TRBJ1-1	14	TGTGCCAGCAGTGAATGGAGGGGGAACACTGAAGCTTTCTTT	CASSEWRGNTEAFF
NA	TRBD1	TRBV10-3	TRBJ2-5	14	TGTGCCATCAGTGAACAGGGGGCGGAAGAGACCCAGTACTTC	CAISEQGAEETQYF
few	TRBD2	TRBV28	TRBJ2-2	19	TGTGCCAGCAGTTCCTCCTCCACCGAGACTAGCGGGGTCACCGGGGAGCTGTTTTTT	CASSSSSTETSGVTGELFF
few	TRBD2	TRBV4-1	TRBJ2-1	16	TGCGCCAGCAGCCGACTCACTAGCGGGCCAGCCAATGAGCAGTTCTTC	CASSRLTSGPANEQFF
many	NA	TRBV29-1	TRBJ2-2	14	TGCAGCGTTGGGGCTCCTGGGGGCACCGGGGAGCTGTTTTTT	CSVGAPGGTGELFF
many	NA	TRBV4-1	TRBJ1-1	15	TGCGCCAGCAGCCAAGGTCTGGGAACGAACACTGAAGCTTTCTTT	CASSQGLGTNTEAFF
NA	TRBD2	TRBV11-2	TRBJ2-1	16	TGTGCCAGCAGCCTCCCTCTACTAGCGGGAGTGGATGAGCAGTTCTTC	CASSLPLLAGVDEQFF
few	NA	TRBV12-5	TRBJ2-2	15	TGTGCTAGTGGTTTGGTAGGCGGAGACCTCGGGGAGCTGTTTTTT	CASGLVGGDLGELFF
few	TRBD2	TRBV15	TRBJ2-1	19	TGTGCCACCAGCAGAGAGGGACTAGCGGGGTCCACCTCCTACAATGAGCAGTTCTTC	CATSREGLAGSTSYNEQFF
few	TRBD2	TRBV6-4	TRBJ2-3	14	TGTGCCAGCAGTGAAGGACTAGAGGCAGATACGCAGTATTTT	CASSEGLEADTQYF
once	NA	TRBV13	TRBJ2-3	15	TGTGCCAGCAGCATCGGTCTAGCAAGCACAGATACGCAGTATTTT	CASSIGLASTDTQYF
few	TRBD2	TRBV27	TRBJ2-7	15	TGTGCCAGCAGTTTCCGCGGGAGCCTCTCCTACGAGCAGTACTTC	CASSFRGSLSYEQYF
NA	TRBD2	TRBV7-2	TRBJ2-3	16	TGTGCCAGCAGCTTAGTCGGCGGGAGGACCGCAGATACGCAGTATTTT	CASSLVGGRTADTQYF
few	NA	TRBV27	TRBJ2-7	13	TGTGCCAGCAGTGAGGGGACCCTCTACGAGCAGTACTTC	CASSEGTLYEQYF
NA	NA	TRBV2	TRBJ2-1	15	TGTGCCAGCAGCCAAGGGGTGGGGTCCTACAATGAGCAGTTCTTC	CASSQGVGSYNEQFF
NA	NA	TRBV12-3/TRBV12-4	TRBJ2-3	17	TGTGCCAGCAGTTTCGGACTCTCTGGCGGTGGCACAGATACGCAGTATTTT	CASSFGLSGGGTDTQYF
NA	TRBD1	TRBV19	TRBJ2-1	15	TGTGCCAGCCAACTAAAGGGACAGGGTATTCATGAGCAGTTCTTC	CASQLKGQGIHEQFF
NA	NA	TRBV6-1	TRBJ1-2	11	TGTGCCAGCAGTTATAATAATGGCTACACCTTC	CASSYNNGYTF
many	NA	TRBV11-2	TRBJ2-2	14	TGTGCCAGCAGCTTAGTGGGGGGTACCGGGGAGCTGTTTTTT	CASSLVGGTGELFF
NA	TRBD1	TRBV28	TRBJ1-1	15	TGTGCCAGCAGTTTATCCGGGACAGGGGACACTGAAGCTTTCTTT	CASSLSGTGDTEAFF
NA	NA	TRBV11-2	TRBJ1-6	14	TGTGCCAGCAGCCCCGGGGCAGGCGGTTCACCCCTCCACTTT	CASSPGAGGSPLHF
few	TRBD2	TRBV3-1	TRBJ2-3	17	TGTGCCAGCAGCCATCCCACGGGACTAGCGGGATCAGATACGCAGTATTTT	CASSHPTGLAGSDTQYF
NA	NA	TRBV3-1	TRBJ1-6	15	TGTGCCAGCAGCCCCTCCAGCTCCTATAATTCATCCCTCCACTTT	CASSPSSSYNSSLHF
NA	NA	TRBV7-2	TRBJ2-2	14	TGTGCCAGCAGCTGGTTCGTTAACACCGGGGAGCTGTTTTTT	CASSWFVNTGELFF
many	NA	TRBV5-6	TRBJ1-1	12	TGTGCCAGCAGCTGGGGTACCGCTGAAGCTTTCTTT	CASSWGTAEAFF
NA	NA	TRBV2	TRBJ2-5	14	TGTGCCAGCAGTGAAGTGGGGATGCAAGAGACCCAGTACTTC	CASSEVGMQETQYF
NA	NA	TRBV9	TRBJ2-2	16	TGTGCCAGCAGCGTAGCTGAGGGAGTCGACACCGGGGAGCTGTTTTTT	CASSVAEGVDTGELFF
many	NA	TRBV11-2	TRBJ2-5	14	TGTGCCAGCAGCATCCCAGGGCCCTCAGAGACCCAGTACTTC	CASSIPGPSETQYF
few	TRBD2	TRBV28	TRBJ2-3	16	TGTGCCAGCAGTTTGACCGGACTAGCGGGGTCAGATACGCAGTATTTT	CASSLTGLAGSDTQYF
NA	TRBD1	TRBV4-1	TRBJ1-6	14	TGCGCCAGCAGCCAAGGAGGGGGCGGGTGGCCCCTCCACTTT	CASSQGGGGWPLHF
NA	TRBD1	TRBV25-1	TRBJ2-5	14	TGTGCCACCCAGGGACAGGGGAAGGGAGAGACCCAGTACTTC	CATQGQGKGETQYF
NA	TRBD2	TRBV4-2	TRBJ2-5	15	TGTGCCAGCAGCCATGCAGCGGGAGCGGCAGAGACCCAGTACTTC	CASSHAAGAAETQYF
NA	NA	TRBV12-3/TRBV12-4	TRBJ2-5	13	TGTGCCAGCAGTTTAGCCACACAAGAGACCCAGTACTTC	CASSLATQETQYF
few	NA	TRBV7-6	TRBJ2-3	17	TGTGCCAGCAGCCGAGGCCCCCCCAGCTCTGAAAAAGATACGCAGTATTTT	CASSRGPPSSEKDTQYF
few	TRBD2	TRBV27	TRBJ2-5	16	TGTGCCAGCAGTTTACTAGCGGGGGGCCCCCAAGAGACCCAGTACTTC	CASSLLAGGPQETQYF
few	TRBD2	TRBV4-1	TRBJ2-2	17	TGCGCCAGCAGCCCTCTAGCGGGAGGGCCCTCGGGCGGGGAGCTGTTTTTT	CASSPLAGGPSGGELFF
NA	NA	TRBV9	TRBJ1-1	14	TGTGCCAGCAGCACGGACGGTGGGAACACTGAAGCTTTCTTT	CASSTDGGNTEAFF
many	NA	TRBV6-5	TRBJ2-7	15	TGTGCCAGCAGTTACTCCCCAGTACAGCCCTACGAGCAGTACTTC	CASSYSPVQPYEQYF
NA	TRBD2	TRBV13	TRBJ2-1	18	TGTGCCAGCAGCTTAGTGGCGGGGACTAGCGGAGCCTACAATGAGCAGTTCTTC	CASSLVAGTSGAYNEQFF
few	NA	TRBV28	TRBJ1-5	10	TGTGCCAGCCATAATCAGCCCCAGCATTTT	CASHNQPQHF
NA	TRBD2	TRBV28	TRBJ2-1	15	TGTGCCAGCAGTCCGTGGGGAGCGGGGACTTATGAGCAGTTCTTC	CASSPWGAGTYEQFF
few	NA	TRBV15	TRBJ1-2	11	TGTGCCACCAGCAGTCTAAACATCTACACCTTC	CATSSLNIYTF
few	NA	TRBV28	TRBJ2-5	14	TGTGCCAGCAGTTTAATTGTGTACCAAGAGACCCAGTACTTC	CASSLIVYQETQYF
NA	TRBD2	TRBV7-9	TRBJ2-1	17	TGTGCCAGCAGCCCCAGAGGGGGGACTAGCGGGAGATATGAGCAGTTCTTC	CASSPRGGTSGRYEQFF
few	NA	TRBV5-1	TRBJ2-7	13	TGCGCCAGCAGCTTCCGTGCGGCCTACGAGCAGTACTTC	CASSFRAAYEQYF
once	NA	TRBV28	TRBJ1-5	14	TGTGCCAGCAGTCACCTCCTCGGGTATCAGCCCCAGCATTTT	CASSHLLGYQPQHF